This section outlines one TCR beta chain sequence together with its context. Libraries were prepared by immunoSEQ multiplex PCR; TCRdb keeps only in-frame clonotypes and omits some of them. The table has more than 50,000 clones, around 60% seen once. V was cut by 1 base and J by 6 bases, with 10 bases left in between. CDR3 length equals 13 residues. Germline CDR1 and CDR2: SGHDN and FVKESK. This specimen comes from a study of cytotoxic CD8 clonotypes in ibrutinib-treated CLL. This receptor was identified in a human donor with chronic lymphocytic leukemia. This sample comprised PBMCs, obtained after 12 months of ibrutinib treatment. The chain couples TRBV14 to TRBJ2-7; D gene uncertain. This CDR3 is CASSQVSGSEQYF. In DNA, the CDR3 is TGTGCCAGCAGCCAAGTCTCGGGCAGCGAGCAGTACTTC.